These 19 T cell receptor beta chains originate from one sample sequenced in a study of blood T cell repertoires in COVID-19. TCRdb's table, derived via immunoSEQ multiplex PCR, lists solely in-frame clones and lacks some. This sample has some 240,000 clones, with around 83% found just once. The sample was peripheral blood. The receptors here all came from a woman between 40 and 55 years old who had recovered from COVID-19.

The gene calls are TRBV18 and TRBJ1-1; D gene unclear. V was cut by 3 bases and J by 6 bases, with 11 bases left in between. CDR1 and CDR2 (germline): KGHSH, LQKENI. This CDR3 spans 13 amino acids. The CDR3 DNA reads TGTGCCAGCTCACCTGAAGTGCAGGCTGAAGCTTTCTTT. Translating gives CASSPEVQAEAFF.

Only a few counts were recorded for this clone. This sequence joins TRBV7-2 and TRBJ1-1; a weak D match, TRBD1 (5 bases). V lost 5 bases and J 6 bases, leaving 13 bases between the germline ends. CDR1 is SGHTA and CDR2 is FQGNSA in the germline V gene. The length of the CDR3 is 13 residues. The CDR3, as DNA: TGTGCCAGCAGCCGGGGGTCAGTCGCTGAAGCTTTCTTT. It translates to CASSRGSVAEAFF.

This clone came up a few times. This chain uses TRBV7-9 with TRBJ1-1; D gene ambiguous. The CDR3 sequence is 13 residues long. CDR1 and CDR2 from the germline V gene are SEHNR and FQNEAQ (reference sequence). V was shortened by 1 base and J by 4 bases, with 7 bases between the two germline ends. The CDR3 coding sequence is TGTGCCAGCAGCTTAGTAATAGTCACTGAAGCTTTCTTT. Translation: CASSLVIVTEAFF. Full variable domain (outside the CDR3, taken from reference TRBV7-9 and TRBJ1-1): DTGVSQNPRHKITKRGQNVTFRCDPISEHNRLYWYRQTLGQGPEFLTYFQNEAQLEKSRLLSDRFSAERPKGSFSTLEIQRTEQGDSAMYLCASSLVIVTEAFFGQGTRLTVV.

The chain employs TRBV2 and TRBJ1-2; D gene unclear. CDR1 and CDR2 (germline): SNHLY, FYNNEI. V was clipped by 2 bases and J by 6 bases, with 16 bases between them. The CDR3 consists of 15 residues. CDR3 protein: CASSELPPGIDGYTF. In DNA form, the CDR3 reads TGTGCCAGCAGTGAACTGCCCCCCGGGATTGATGGCTACACCTTC.

The chain joins TRBV7-9 to TRBJ1-4; D uncertain. The germline gives CDR1 SEHNR, CDR2 FQNEAQ (reference sequence). V was trimmed by 3 bases and J by 4 bases, leaving 9 bases between them. There are 14 residues in the CDR3. CDR3 amino acids: CASSLSELNEKLFF. CDR3 nucleotides: TGTGCCAGCAGCTTGAGTGAACTTAATGAAAAACTGTTTTTT.

This clone came up once. The genes are TRBV2 and TRBJ1-1; no clear D. V was shortened by 6 bases and J by 0 bases, with 8 bases between the two germline ends. The CDR3 runs 13 residues. Germline V lookup: CDR1 SNHLY, CDR2 FYNNEI. The CDR3, as DNA: TGTGCCAGCAGGGAAACACTGAACACTGAAGCTTTCTTT. Amino acids: CASRETLNTEAFF.

The chain is built from TRBV28 and TRBJ2-2; 7 bases are a match to TRBD1. Germline values: CDR1 MDHEN, CDR2 SYDVKM. The CDR3 extends over 15 amino acids. V shed 4 bases, J shed 6 bases, and the junction held 8 bases outside the gene matches. The CDR3 protein is CASSSEGARAGELFF. CDR3 DNA sequence: TGTGCCAGCAGTTCCGAGGGGGCGCGGGCCGGGGAGCTGTTTTTT. Using reference TRBV28 and TRBJ2-2 for the parts outside the CDR3, the full variable domain is DVKVTQSSRYLVKRTGEKVFLECVQDMDHENMFWYRQDPGLGLRLIYFSYDVKMKEKGDIPEGYSVSREKKERFSLILESASTNQTSMYLCASSSEGARAGELFFGEGSRLTVL.

The rearrangement joins TRBV29-1 to TRBJ1-4; TRBD1 agrees at 9 bases. The CDR3 runs 13 residues. Germline lookup yields CDR1 SQVTM and CDR2 ANQGSEA. Trimming cost V 6 bases and J 8 bases; bases outside gene matches: 7. CDR3 DNA sequence: TGCAGCGTGGAGGGACAGGGCGAAGAAAAACTGTTTTTT. Its translation: CSVEGQGEEKLFF. The complete variable domain, with remaining parts taken from reference TRBV29-1 and TRBJ1-4, reads SAVISQKPSRDICQRGTSLTIQCQVDSQVTMMFWYRQQPGQSLTLIATANQGSEATYESGFVIDKFPISRPNLTFSTLTVSNMSPEDSSIYLCSVEGQGEEKLFFGSGTQLSVL.

The rearrangement joins TRBV12-3 or TRBV12-4 to TRBJ2-7; D is ambiguous. The V end was cut by 2 bases, the J end by 0 bases, with 5 bases between. The CDR3 loop spans 13 amino acids. CDR3 sequence reads: CASSLSSSYEQYF. CDR3 in DNA: TGTGCCAGCAGTTTATCCAGCTCCTACGAGCAGTACTTC.

V gene TRBV13 combines with J gene TRBJ2-7; perhaps TRBD2 as D (5 bases). CDR1 is PRHDT, CDR2 FYEKMQ, per germline (reference sequence). This CDR3 contains 15 residues. Deletions cut 3 bases from V and 2 bases from J, with 14 bases between. The chain's CDR3 is CASSFQRVRAYEQYF. DNA for the CDR3: TGTGCCAGCAGCTTCCAGAGGGTTCGGGCCTACGAGCAGTACTTC.

The chain recombines TRBV18 with TRBJ1-2; TRBD1 aligns across 8 bases. CDR3 length equals 16 residues. The V gene end was trimmed by 4 bases and the J gene end by 4 bases; junction bases not matched to a gene: 11. Germline V lookup: CDR1 KGHSH, CDR2 LQKENI. CDR3 DNA: TGTGCCAGCTCACAGGGGTCAGCAGGGGGCTCCTATGGCTACACCTTC. Translating it yields CASSQGSAGGSYGYTF. Full variable domain (outside the CDR3, taken from reference TRBV18 and TRBJ1-2): NAGVMQNPRHLVRRRGQEARLRCSPMKGHSHVYWYRQLPEEGLKFMVYLQKENIIDESGMPKERFSAEFPKEGPSILRIQQVVRGDSAAYFCASSQGSAGGSYGYTFGSGTRLTVV.

The chain recombines TRBV4-1 with TRBJ2-3; tentative D call: TRBD1 (6 bases). The CDR3 runs 14 residues. The V gene's germline CDR1 is MGHRA and CDR2 YSYEKL. Trimming removed 6 bases at V and 3 bases at J, with 13 bases between. The CDR3 protein is CASREEGGTDTQYF. CDR3 DNA: TGCGCCAGCAGGGAGGAAGGGGGAACAGATACGCAGTATTTT.

This clone was found once. The V and J genes are TRBV11-3 and TRBJ2-7, with D perhaps matching TRBD1 (6 bases). This CDR3 region has 12 residues. Trimming removed 5 bases at V and 4 bases at J, with 9 bases between. The germline V gene encodes CDR1 SGHNT and CDR2 YENEEA. The CDR3 protein is CASSPRGYEQYF. The CDR3 DNA follows: TGTGCCAGCAGCCCCAGGGGTTACGAGCAGTACTTC.

The chain employs TRBV3-1 (or the pseudogene TRBV3-2) and TRBJ1-4, with unresolved D. The CDR3 loop spans 13 amino acids. Germline loops: CDR1 LGHDT, CDR2 YNNKEL (reference sequence). Trimming shortened V by 0 bases and J by 10 bases, and 9 bases separated the two germline ends. The CDR3 spells CASSQDIGVKLFF. CDR3 coding DNA: TGTGCCAGCAGCCAAGATATTGGAGTAAAACTGTTTTTT.

The rearrangement links TRBV21-1 to TRBJ2-6; no check of the table's D call, TRBD1, against the DNA was made. TRBV21-1 is tagged as a pseudogene. CDR3 size: 17 residues. DNA of the CDR3: TGTGCCAGCAGCAAAGGGAGGACAGCCTCTGGGGCCAACGTCCTGACTTTC. It specifies CASSKGRTASGANVLTF.

The V call is TRBV9, the J call TRBJ2-2; 8 nucleotides agree with TRBD2. The J segment lost 4 bases and the V segment lost 4 bases, leaving 6 bases of the junction unmatched. This CDR3 spans 15 amino acids. Germline V CDR1 and CDR2: SGDLS, YYNGEE. CDR3 sequence reads: CASSSTSEVTGELFF. CDR3 bases: TGTGCCAGCAGCTCGACTAGCGAGGTCACCGGGGAGCTGTTTTTT.

This chain links TRBV5-4 with TRBJ2-7; 8 positions agree with TRBD1. The germline gives CDR1 SGHNT, CDR2 YYREEE (reference sequence). V dropped 1 base and J dropped 0; count of bases not matched to a gene: 3. This CDR3 has 15 residues. The CDR3 protein is CASSLQGASSYEQYF. CDR3 bases: TGTGCCAGCAGCTTGCAGGGGGCGAGCTCCTACGAGCAGTACTTC.

J is TRBJ1-2 and V is TRBV19; maybe TRBD1 (6 bases). The CDR3 is made up of 15 amino acids. The ends were cut back, 6 bases at V and 4 bases at J, with 18 bases in the middle. Germline assignment: CDR1 LNHDA and CDR2 SQIVND (reference sequence). CDR3 in DNA: TGTGCCAGTAGGATGGGGCAGGGGATCATCTATGGCTACACCTTC. This translates into CASRMGQGIIYGYTF. Using reference TRBV19 and TRBJ1-2 for the parts outside the CDR3, the full variable domain is DGGITQSPKYLFRKEGQNVTLSCEQNLNHDAMYWYRQDPGQGLRLIYYSQIVNDFQKGDIAEGYSVSREKKESFPLTVTSAQKNPTAFYLCASRMGQGIIYGYTFGSGTRLTVV.

The chain employs TRBV11-2 and TRBJ2-7, with 9 bases lining up with TRBD2. The CDR3 totals 16 residues. Germline V CDR1 and CDR2: SGHAT, FQNNGV. V was pared by 1 base and J by 5 bases, with 9 bases of the junction left unmatched. As DNA, the CDR3 is TGTGCCAGCAGCTTAGGTGCGGGGGGGCTTTTGGACGAGCAGTACTTC. It is translated as CASSLGAGGLLDEQYF.